This TCR beta chain was recovered during a study of read filtering for tumor transcriptome and immune sequencing (TCRdb year 2020). At the level of the whole study: The cohort consisted of under 20 male and some 13 female patients, with a mean age of about 66 years and an age range of about 47 to 85. Under revised international staging, about 8 patients fell into R-ISS I, some 15 into R-ISS II and roughly 7 into R-ISS III. After DNase treatment, whole-transcriptome libraries were prepared with the TruSeq RNA Access Library Prep Kit. Per sample, about 3.5 to 11 million TCR-region mapped reads were obtained with IR-seq, compared with only about 85 to 1273 with RNA-seq. Using the same bone marrow samples, the study ran both targeted immune repertoire sequencing and bulk whole-transcriptome sequencing and then compared the TCR repertoires from each method. A main aim was a read-filtering strategy for immune repertoire data, specifically whether clonotypes supported by a single read should be removed. Here is what the overall study found, with its caveats: The correlation between IR-seq and RNA-seq shared clonotype proportions was increased by removal of single-read clonotypes. The sorted CD138-negative fraction was not purified T cells but a mixed bone marrow immune population. IR-seq captured clonotypes at much higher depth and more reliably than RNA-seq, and smaller IR-seq throughput sufficed to identify most shared clonotypes. In IR-seq, single-read clonotypes were about 81.9% of clonotypes but roughly 3.2% of total reads; in RNA-seq they were about 70% of clonotypes and 35% to 55% of reads.

This clonotype was detected ten times or more. This clone's antigen is unknown. No base-level quality is on record; no much larger clone is a single base apart. Each patient had bone marrow sampled at the time of active disease. Ficoll-Hypaque density gradient centrifugation was used to isolate the bone marrow mononuclear cells. To remove myeloma plasma cells, the cells were labeled with CD138 magnetic microbeads on a MACS separator, and CD138-negative cells were then collected by negative selection. Purity of the isolated cells was checked by flow cytometry on an Attune NxT using CD138 antibodies. Total RNA was extracted with TRIzol reagent and quantified with a NanoDrop spectrophotometer. For each patient, paired RNA-seq and IR-seq were run on the CD138-negative bone marrow sample from that patient. TCR libraries were built from about 420 ng RNA with the Immunoverse kit, using molecular barcoded adaptors covering alpha/delta and beta/gamma chains. The same RNA used for transcriptome sequencing was used for TCR library preparation. An Illumina HiSeq 4000 with 2 x 150 cycles was used to sequence the TCR libraries. Per the authors' processing: With MiXCR, TCR reads were aligned to human V, D, J and C references and assembled into CDR3 clonotypes, with quality filtering and error correction included. Clonotype counts and gene usage diversity were analyzed with the tcR package in R. For inspection of raw mapping reads, RNA-seq reads were mapped by STAR aligner version 2.5.3a onto GRCh37 of the human genome. To test how sequencing depth affects detected clonotypes, IR-seq fastq files were randomly downsampled with Seqtk 1.3. TCRdb took the public reads, trimmed them with fastp at Q25, ran MiXCR for clone calling and kept in-frame beta chains. Duplicate CDR3 protein sequences are folded into a single record with the most common DNA and genes. For this entry, the V and J calls and clone size follow TCRdb and not the study's own pipeline. The sample table records around 31,000 distinct CDR3 sequences; less than 20% of these occur just once. The ten largest clonotypes hold roughly 17% of the sample.

After removal of 6 bases from V and 5 bases from J, the junction retains 11 bases not matched to a gene. Including cysteine and phenylalanine, the CDR3 has 15 amino acids. Only the CDR3 DNA stays, 45 bases, in frame from base 1. The germline V gene gives CDR1 as KGHSH and CDR2 as LQKENI. Sequenced input: a population of CD138-negative cells sorted from bone marrow. The label giving this sample's cell subset or site can be read as: bone marrow mononuclear cells depleted of CD138+ plasma/myeloma cells by negative magnetic selection. This receptor was obtained from a donor at least 40 years old with multiple myeloma. Rearrangement joined TRBV18 to TRBJ2-7, with TRBD1 identical over 9 junction bases. CDR3 sequence: CASSLLGQGYDEQYF. Here is the DNA: TGTGCCAGCTCTCTCCTGGGACAGGGTTACGACGAGCAGTACTTC.